One and the same sample provided the 28 T cell receptor beta chains below, sequenced in a study of human T cells and chemical hapten exposure (dated by TCRdb to about 2021). Interpreted using the paper, the time point label stands for: patch test 2, 6 weeks after DPC sensitization. The sample's treatment or condition label, decoded: therapeutic diphenylcyclopropenone sensitization with weekly scalp DPC. Receptors were amplified or captured by RACE. Sequenced on a NextSeq 500. Through fastp at Q25 and MiXCR, TCRdb rebuilt clones from the public reads, retaining in-frame beta chains. Under each unique CDR3 protein, matching rows form one entry showing the most common genes and DNA. The sample has a few hundred thousand distinct CDR3 sequences on record, roughly 6.3% of them singletons. About 5% of the sample is held by the ten biggest clonotypes. Sequences were derived from whole blood, sampled in connection with sensitization to the hapten diphenylcyclopropenone (DPC). The receptors come from a woman under 30 with alopecia areata. Some clones in this sample may be carry-over from other donors' samples.

This clonotype has at least ten counts. This rearrangement joins TRBV7-9 to TRBJ2-7; D call uncertain. In germline, CDR1 is SEHNR, CDR2 FQNEAQ (reference sequence). The V end lost 3 bases, the J end lost 1 base, and 13 bases lay between the germline ends. The CDR3 runs to 15 residues. This chain's CDR3 is CASSFDDTKSYEQYF. CDR3 sequence (DNA): TGTGCCAGCAGCTTTGATGACACAAAATCCTACGAGCAGTACTTC.

The CDR3 bases are TGCAGTGCTAGAGCGACTAGCGGGAGATACGAGCAGTACTTC. This codes for CSARATSGRYEQYF. The rearrangement joins TRBV20-1 to TRBJ2-7; TRBD2 agrees at 12 bases. V lost 1 base, J lost 4 bases, and 2 bases stayed unmatched. Germline-derived CDR1 and CDR2 are DFQATT and SNEGSKA (reference sequence). The CDR3 totals 14 residues.

This clonotype was observed a few times. The chain employs TRBV6-5 and TRBJ1-1; tentative D call: TRBD1 (5 bases). The CDR3 has 15 amino acids. Trimming removed 0 bases from V and 5 bases from J, with 13 bases in between. Germline lookup yields CDR1 MNHEY and CDR2 SVGAGI. The CDR3 reads CASSYSNWGGTEAFF. The DNA for the CDR3 is TGTGCCAGCAGTTACTCGAATTGGGGGGGGACTGAAGCTTTCTTT.

This clonotype was detected ten times or more. The V and J genes are TRBV28 and TRBJ1-3; tentatively, D is TRBD1 (5 bases). Germline V gives CDR1 MDHEN, CDR2 SYDVKM. Trimming cost V 8 bases and J 0 bases, with 8 bases left between them. The CDR3 is 13 residues long. The chain's CDR3 is CASEDSSGNTIYF. The CDR3 DNA follows: TGTGCCAGCGAAGACAGCTCTGGAAACACCATATATTTT.

This clonotype was seen ten or more times. The chain employs TRBV7-2 and TRBJ1-6, with 7 bases identical to TRBD1. In germline, CDR1 is SGHTA, CDR2 FQGNSA. The CDR3 consists of 14 residues. V lost 5 bases and J lost 7; bases outside the gene matches: 5. This CDR3 reads CASSVGTANSPLHF. The CDR3 DNA reads as TGTGCCAGCAGCGTCGGGACAGCCAATTCACCCCTCCACTTT.

This clonotype has more than one count but fewer than ten. The V call is TRBV7-9, the J call TRBJ2-1, with D unclear. Germline V gene sequence: CDR1 SEHNR, CDR2 FQNEAQ (reference sequence). V dropped 5 bases and J dropped 4 bases, with 12 bases sitting between them. The CDR3 is made up of 14 amino acids. CDR3 bases: TGTGCCAGCAGCCCTATGACACTTTACAATGAGCAGTTCTTC. Translated: CASSPMTLYNEQFF. Full variable domain (outside the CDR3, taken from reference TRBV7-9 and TRBJ2-1): DTGVSQNPRHKITKRGQNVTFRCDPISEHNRLYWYRQTLGQGPEFLTYFQNEAQLEKSRLLSDRFSAERPKGSFSTLEIQRTEQGDSAMYLCASSPMTLYNEQFFGPGTRLTVL.

This clonotype was counted ten times or more. The CDR3 loop reads CATQGASSTDTQYF. DNA for the CDR3: TGTGCCACTCAGGGGGCCTCTAGCACAGATACGCAGTATTTT. The rearrangement joins TRBV6-5 to TRBJ2-3, with 8 bases that match TRBD1. This CDR3 has 14 residues. Germline CDR1 is MNHEY and CDR2 is SVGAGI. V dropped 10 bases and J dropped 0; count of bases not matched to a gene: 6.

The J gene is TRBJ2-3, the V gene TRBV5-5; D perhaps matches TRBD2 (5 bases). Germline V gene sequence: CDR1 SGHKS, CDR2 YYEKEE (reference sequence). This CDR3 is 16 amino acids long. Trimming removed 4 bases at V and 1 base at J, with 16 bases between. The DNA for the CDR3 is TGTGCCAGCAGCCCCCTAGGCGGGTTCGGCACAGATACGCAGTATTTT. It encodes CASSPLGGFGTDTQYF. Supplemented by reference TRBV5-5 and TRBJ2-3, the full variable domain reads DAGVTQSPTHLIKTRGQQVTLRCSPISGHKSVSWYQQVLGQGPQFIFQYYEKEERGRGNFPDRFSARQFPNYSSELNVNALLLGDSALYLCASSPLGGFGTDTQYFGPGTRLTVL.

This clonotype was found a few times. This chain links TRBV7-6 with TRBJ2-4, with D perhaps TRBD1 (6 bases). Germline V gene data show CDR1 as SGHVS and CDR2 as FNYEAQ. The CDR3 runs to 13 residues. V shed 0 bases and J shed 7 bases, with 7 bases lying between them. Written as DNA, the CDR3 is TGTGCCAGCAGCTTAGCACAGGGTAACATTCAGTACTTC. Amino acids: CASSLAQGNIQYF.

At least ten counts were recorded for this clonotype. The V gene is TRBV10-3, the J gene TRBJ1-1; 9 bases match TRBD1. CDR3 length: 17 residues. In germline, CDR1 is ENHRY, CDR2 SYGVKD. The junction had 12 bases not matched to a gene; V was cut back by 6 bases and J by 1 base. The CDR3 sequence: CAISRAPGQGRNTEAFF. CDR3 sequence (DNA): TGTGCCATCAGCCGAGCCCCCGGACAGGGGAGGAACACTGAAGCTTTCTTT.

This clonotype was seen more than once but under ten times. The chain is built from TRBV12-3 or TRBV12-4 and TRBJ1-1, with D uncertain. The CDR3 contains 14 residues. The V end lost 7 bases, the J end lost 3 bases, and 15 bases lay between the germline ends. The CDR3 loop is CASNAMGHHTEAFF. In nucleotides, the CDR3 is TGTGCCAGCAACGCTATGGGTCACCACACTGAAGCTTTCTTT.

J is TRBJ1-2 and V is TRBV7-2; 7 bases align to TRBD1. Trimming removed 4 bases from V and 3 bases from J; junction bases left unmatched: 8. Germline CDR1 and CDR2: SGHTA and FQGNSA. This CDR3 is 15 amino acids long. The DNA for the CDR3 is TGTGCCAGCAGCTCAACAGGGGAAGGTTACTATGGCTACACCTTC. Protein sequence: CASSSTGEGYYGYTF.

V and J are TRBV5-6 and TRBJ1-1; D not certain. V lost 2 bases, J lost 6 bases, and 17 bases lay in between. Germline loops: CDR1 SGHDT, CDR2 YYEEEE. The CDR3 length is 15 residues. The CDR3 sequence: CASSFLNFRFAEAFF. CDR3 nucleotide sequence: TGTGCCAGCAGCTTCCTCAACTTTAGATTCGCTGAAGCTTTCTTT.

There are a few counts of this clonotype. The chain recombines TRBV24-1 with TRBJ2-1; the match to TRBD1 covers 8 bases. V lost 3 bases and J lost 4; bases outside the gene matches: 16. This CDR3 contains 19 residues. CDR1 is KGHDR, CDR2 SFDVKD, per germline. The CDR3 spells CATSDTGQGPFSRYNEQFF. In DNA form, the CDR3 reads TGTGCCACCAGTGATACCGGACAGGGACCCTTTTCCCGTTACAATGAGCAGTTCTTC.

The genes are TRBV7-8 and TRBJ2-3, with D possibly matching TRBD2 (5 bases). The CDR3 is 16 residues long. The germline V and J ends were trimmed by 2 bases and 4 bases, with 16 bases remaining between them. CDR1 SGHVS and CDR2 FQNEAQ come from the germline V gene. The CDR3 here is CASSLHPASSADTQYF. The DNA for the CDR3 is TGTGCCAGCAGCTTACACCCTGCTAGCTCGGCAGATACGCAGTATTTT.

This clonotype was seen at least ten times. The chain combines TRBV12-3 or TRBV12-4 with TRBJ2-1; 14 bases agree with TRBD2. This CDR3 has 15 residues. J gave up 13 bases and V 5 bases, and 10 bases lay outside the gene matches. This CDR3 is CASSPPGLAGAPQFF. CDR3 coding DNA: TGTGCCAGCAGTCCACCGGGACTAGCGGGGGCACCTCAGTTCTTC.

Only a few counts were recorded for this clonotype. The V call is TRBV2, the J call TRBJ1-5; the D gene is possibly TRBD1 (6 bases). Trimming removed 7 bases at V and 0 bases at J, with 16 bases between. The CDR3 covers 16 residues. Germline V lookup: CDR1 SNHLY, CDR2 FYNNEI. CDR3 residues: CASMAQTGHSNQPQHF. For the CDR3, the DNA is TGTGCCAGCATGGCCCAGACAGGTCATAGCAATCAGCCCCAGCATTTT.

This sequence joins TRBV7-8 and TRBJ1-6; D is unclear. Per germline, CDR1 SGHVS and CDR2 FQNEAQ. The CDR3 sequence is 14 residues long. V was clipped by 1 base and J by 9 bases, with 10 bases between them. The CDR3 bases are TGTGCCAGCAGCTTAGTTAGCTTCAGTTCACCCCTCCACTTT. It codes for CASSLVSFSSPLHF.

This chain uses TRBV7-9 with TRBJ2-3; tentatively, D is TRBD1 (6 bases). The CDR3 is 15 amino acids. The germline V and J ends were trimmed by 3 bases and 1 base, with 11 bases remaining between them. The germline CDR1 and CDR2 sequences are SEHNR and FQNEAQ (reference sequence). The CDR3 region has the DNA TGTGCCAGCAGCTTTGACAGGATTCGCACAGATACGCAGTATTTT. Its protein product is CASSFDRIRTDTQYF.

This clonotype was seen more than once but under ten times. This chain's CDR3 is CASKPGTSPSNEQFF. The CDR3 nucleotides are TGTGCCAGCAAGCCCGGGACTAGTCCTTCCAATGAGCAGTTCTTC. The genes are TRBV27 and TRBJ2-1; 8 bases are a match to TRBD2. Germline V gene data show CDR1 as MNHEY and CDR2 as SMNVEV (reference sequence). The CDR3 is 15 amino acids. V trimming: 7 bases; J trimming: 6 bases; junction bases outside the gene matches: 11.

This clonotype was seen many times. This chain joins TRBV5-1 and TRBJ1-1; D gene ambiguous. The length of the CDR3 is 14 residues. CDR1 and CDR2 (germline): SGHRS, YFSETQ. Trimming removed 4 bases from V and 3 bases from J, with 13 bases in between. CDR3 bases: TGCGCCAGCAGCAGTAGTGTGGGAGACACTGAAGCTTTCTTT. Protein sequence: CASSSSVGDTEAFF.

The V gene is TRBV6-5, the J gene TRBJ2-2; no clear D gene. Germline V CDR1 and CDR2: MNHEY, SVGAGI. The CDR3 is 14 amino acids. V lost 6 bases and J 1 base, leaving 9 bases between the germline ends. CDR3: CASSNRENTGELFF. CDR3 nucleotides: TGTGCCAGCAGCAATAGGGAGAACACCGGGGAGCTGTTTTTT.

The sample holds many counts of this clonotype. The chain uses TRBV5-1 and TRBJ2-3; D may be TRBD1 (5 bases). V was trimmed by 4 bases and J by 2 bases, leaving 11 bases between them. The CDR3 contains 14 residues. The V gene's germline CDR1 is SGHRS and CDR2 YFSETQ. The CDR3 sequence: CASSPGSYTDTQYF. The CDR3 DNA is TGCGCCAGCAGCCCAGGGTCCTACACAGATACGCAGTATTTT. Based on the CDR3 plus reference TRBV5-1 and TRBJ2-3, the full variable domain is KAGVTQTPRYLIKTRGQQVTLSCSPISGHRSVSWYQQTPGQGLQFLFEYFSETQRNKGNFPGRFSGRQFSNSRSEMNVSTLELGDSALYLCASSPGSYTDTQYFGPGTRLTVL.

This clonotype was picked up a small number of times. V is TRBV7-9 and J is TRBJ1-6, with TRBD1 matching 7 bases. The CDR3 runs 14 residues. The ends lost 4 bases at V and 9 bases at J; junction bases unmatched: 6. In germline, CDR1 is SEHNR, CDR2 FQNEAQ (reference sequence). CDR3 in DNA: TGTGCCAGCAGCTCCGGACAGGTGACTTCACCCCTCCACTTT. Translation gives CASSSGQVTSPLHF.

This clonotype was observed at least ten times. The gene calls are TRBV10-3 and TRBJ2-7; D gene uncertain. The CDR3 length is 13 residues. Germline CDR1 reads ENHRY; CDR2 reads SYGVKD. Trimming took 3 bases from V and 1 from J, leaving 7 bases between them. The DNA for the CDR3 is TGTGCCATCAGTGACGGACGGTCCTACGAGCAGTACTTC. This translates into CAISDGRSYEQYF.

There are many counts of this clonotype. The chain is built from TRBV6-6 and TRBJ1-5, with D hard to call. CDR1 is MNHNY and CDR2 is SVGAGI in the germline V gene (reference sequence). This CDR3 has 14 amino acids. Trimming left V 0 bases short and J 6 bases short, with 9 bases between. The CDR3 protein is CASSYSSATQPQHF. DNA for the CDR3: TGTGCCAGCAGTTACTCATCAGCCACTCAGCCCCAGCATTTT.

The V call is TRBV12-3 or TRBV12-4, the J call TRBJ1-5, with 9 nucleotides matching TRBD1. This CDR3 region has 16 residues. The V and J ends lost 2 bases and 3 bases, in that order; junction bases with no gene match: 5. The CDR3 here is CASSLRWTGANQPQHF. CDR3 bases: TGTGCCAGCAGTTTACGGTGGACAGGGGCCAATCAGCCCCAGCATTTT.

The chain employs TRBV6-2 or TRBV6-3 and TRBJ1-2, with 9 bases matching TRBD1. Germline assignment: CDR1 MNHEY and CDR2 SVGEGT. The V segment lost 6 bases and the J segment 4 bases; nucleotides outside the gene matches: 6. The CDR3 contains 14 residues. In nucleotides, the CDR3 is TGTGCCAGCAGGTTACAGGGGGCCGGCTATGGCTACACCTTC. Its protein is CASRLQGAGYGYTF.